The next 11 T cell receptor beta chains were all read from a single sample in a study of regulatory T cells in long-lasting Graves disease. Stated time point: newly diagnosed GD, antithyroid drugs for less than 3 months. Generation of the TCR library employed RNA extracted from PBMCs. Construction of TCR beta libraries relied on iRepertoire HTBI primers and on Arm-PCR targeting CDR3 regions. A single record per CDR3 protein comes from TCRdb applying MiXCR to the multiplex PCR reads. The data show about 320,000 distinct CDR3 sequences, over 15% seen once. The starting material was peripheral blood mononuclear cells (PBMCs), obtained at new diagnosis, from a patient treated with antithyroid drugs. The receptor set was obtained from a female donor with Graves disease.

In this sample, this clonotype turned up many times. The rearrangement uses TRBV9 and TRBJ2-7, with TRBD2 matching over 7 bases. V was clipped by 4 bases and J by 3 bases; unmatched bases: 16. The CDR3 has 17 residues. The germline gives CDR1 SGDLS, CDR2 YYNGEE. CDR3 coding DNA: TGTGCCAGCAGCCCACAACCAGTTACGGGAGGATACTACGAGCAGTACTTC. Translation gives CASSPQPVTGGYYEQYF.

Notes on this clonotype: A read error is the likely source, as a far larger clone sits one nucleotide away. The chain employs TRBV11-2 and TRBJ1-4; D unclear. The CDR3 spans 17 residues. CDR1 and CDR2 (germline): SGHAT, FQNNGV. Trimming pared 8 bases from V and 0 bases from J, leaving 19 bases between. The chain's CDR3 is CASRRSVPFTTNEKLFF. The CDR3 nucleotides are TGTGCCAGCCGCCGGTCGGTTCCGTTTACAACTAATGAAAAACTGTTTTTT.

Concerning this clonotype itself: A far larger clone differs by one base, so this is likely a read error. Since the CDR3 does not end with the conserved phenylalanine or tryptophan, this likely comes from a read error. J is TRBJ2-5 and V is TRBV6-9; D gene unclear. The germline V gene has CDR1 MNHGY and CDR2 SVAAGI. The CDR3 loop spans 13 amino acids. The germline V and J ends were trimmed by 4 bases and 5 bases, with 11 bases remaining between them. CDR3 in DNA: TGTGCCAGCAGTTTAAAGGGAATGGAGACCCAGTACTTA. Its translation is CASSLKGMETQYL.

CDR3 in DNA: TGTGCCACCGCGTTTCGGTCTAGCTCTGGGGCCAACGTCCTGACTTTC. Amino acid sequence: CATAFRSSSGANVLTF. V gene TRBV24-1 combines with J gene TRBJ2-6; D is unclear. Trimming removed 9 bases from V and 0 bases from J, with 14 bases in between. The CDR3 is made up of 16 amino acids. Germline lookup yields CDR1 KGHDR and CDR2 SFDVKD.

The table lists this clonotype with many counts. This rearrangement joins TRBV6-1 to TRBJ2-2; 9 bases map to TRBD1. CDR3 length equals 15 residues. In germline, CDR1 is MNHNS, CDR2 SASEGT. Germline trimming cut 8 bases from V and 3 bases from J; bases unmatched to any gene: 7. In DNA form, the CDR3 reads TGTGCCAGCCGGCGCCGGGACAGGGACACCGGGGAGCTGTTTTTT. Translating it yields CASRRRDRDTGELFF.

The CDR3 here is CASSPSDRLNYGYTF. In DNA form, the CDR3 reads TGTGCCAGCTCACCAAGCGACAGGTTGAACTATGGCTACACCTTC. The chain recombines TRBV18 with TRBJ1-2, with D maybe TRBD1 (6 bases). Trimming left V 2 bases short and J 2 bases short, with 12 bases between. The length of the CDR3 is 15 residues. CDR1 KGHSH and CDR2 LQKENI come from the germline V gene.

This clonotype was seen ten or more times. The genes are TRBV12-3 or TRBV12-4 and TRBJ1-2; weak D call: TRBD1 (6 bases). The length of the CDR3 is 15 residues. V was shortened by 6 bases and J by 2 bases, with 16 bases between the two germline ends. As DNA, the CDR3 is TGTGCCAGCAGAGACACGGGACAAAAAAACTATGGCTACACCTTC. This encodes CASRDTGQKNYGYTF.

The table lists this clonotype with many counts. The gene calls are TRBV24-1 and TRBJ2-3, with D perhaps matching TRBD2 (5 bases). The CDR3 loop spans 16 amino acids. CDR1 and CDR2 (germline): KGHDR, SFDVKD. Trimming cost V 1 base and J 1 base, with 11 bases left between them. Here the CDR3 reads CATSDFGGSRTDTQYF. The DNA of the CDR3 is TGTGCCACCAGTGATTTTGGAGGCTCCCGCACAGATACGCAGTATTTT.

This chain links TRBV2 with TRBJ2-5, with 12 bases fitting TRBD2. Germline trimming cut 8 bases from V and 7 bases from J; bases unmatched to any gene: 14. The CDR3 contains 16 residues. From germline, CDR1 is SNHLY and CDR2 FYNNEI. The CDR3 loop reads CASLWLLAGGIGTQYF. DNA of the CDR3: TGTGCCAGCCTTTGGCTGCTAGCGGGGGGGATCGGGACCCAGTACTTC.

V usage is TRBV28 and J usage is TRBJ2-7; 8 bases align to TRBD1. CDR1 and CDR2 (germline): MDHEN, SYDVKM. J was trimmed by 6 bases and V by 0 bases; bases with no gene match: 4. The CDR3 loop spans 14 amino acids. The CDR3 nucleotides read TGTGCCAGCAGTTTATGGCAGGGGGCTGGCGAGCAGTACTTC. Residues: CASSLWQGAGEQYF.

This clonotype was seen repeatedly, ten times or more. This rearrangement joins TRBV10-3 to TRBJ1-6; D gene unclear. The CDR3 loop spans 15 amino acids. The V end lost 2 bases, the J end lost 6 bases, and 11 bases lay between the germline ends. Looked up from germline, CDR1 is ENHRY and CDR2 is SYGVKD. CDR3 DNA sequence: TGTGCCATCAGTGAGGGGTTAGGCCTTAATTCACCCCTCCACTTT. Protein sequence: CAISEGLGLNSPLHF.